The TCR beta chain described here comes from a study of T cell clonality in common variable immunodeficiency. Equal genomic DNA amounts from CVID and control samples were sequenced. Assay: immunoSEQ multiplex PCR; the TCRdb copy retains only in-frame clones and omits some. The table lists roughly 14,000 clones, with no singletons. Notes on the study in general: In common variable immunodeficiency, TCR beta chains reportedly carried fewer deletions and N-nucleotide insertions. TCRbeta clonality was increased in CVID versus healthy controls. What drives increased CVID clonality needs T cell subpopulation sequencing.

A few counts support this clone. Antigen: not known. The read terminates 3 residues ahead of where the CDR3 ends, so the germline J gene completes it. The CDR3 loop spans 16 amino acids. The germline gives CDR1 LNHDA, CDR2 SQIVND (reference sequence). The junction had 8 bases not matched to a gene; V was cut back by 1 base and J by 2 bases. J is TRBJ2-7 and V is TRBV19; 7 bases match TRBD2. The receptor was derived from a human donor with common variable immunodeficiency. The source material was peripheral blood mononuclear cells. CDR3 in amino acids: CASSIGAAGRAYEQYF. The DNA read from the CDR3 is TGTGCCAGTAGTATAGGGGCAGCGGGGCGTGCCTACGAG.